What follows describes a single T cell receptor (beta chain). Antigen: not known. The sample comes from a study of T cell responses to AZD1222 COVID-19 vaccine. Study at large: Researchers grouped second doses given at about 4 or about 12 weeks into one pool.

Sequencing was performed with immunoSEQ multiplex PCR; in TCRdb, only in-frame clones are kept and a portion is missing. Among tens of thousands of clones listed, 89% were seen once. Germline-derived CDR1 and CDR2 are MNHEY and SVGAGI. CDR3 length: 13 residues. Between the trimmed V and J ends, which lost 6 bases and 5 bases, there was a span of 12 bases. Study-wide results and limits: Spike-specific TCR breadth and depth rose after two AZD1222 doses. Most donors were white British, females outnumbered males, and clonal diversity was possibly underestimated.

The chain has TRBV6-5 and TRBJ2-3; no definite D call. The sequenced sample was peripheral blood, obtained on day 0 of AZD1222 vaccination. This clonotype was obtained from an adult in good health. CDR3 sequence: CASSRSKKDTQYF. The CDR3 bases are TGTGCCAGCAGCCGAAGTAAAAAAGATACGCAGTATTTT.